The clone carrying this T cell receptor beta chain was observed at least ten times. Its antigen is undetermined. Diagnoses were established using clinical symptoms, serum thyroxine and TRAb, thyroid ultrasound and orbital computed tomography. It was RNA transcripts that yielded the amplified TCR beta CDR3 regions. The TCR CDR3 first-round RT-PCR relied on the HTBI primer set. TCRdb ran MiXCR on the multiplex PCR reads and lists one entry per CDR3 protein. The profile shows 300,000 to 400,000 distinct CDR3 sequences, under 25% of them singletons. This record belongs to a study of T cells in Graves' hyperthyroidism and ophthalmopathy. The CDR3 length is 14 residues. The germline CDR1 and CDR2 sequences are DFQATT and SNEGSKA (reference sequence). V was clipped by 6 bases and J by 0 bases, with 12 bases between them. General study findings and limits: Blood samples included most of the expanded thyroid clonotypes exceeding 0.001.

The J gene is TRBJ2-1, the V gene TRBV20-1, with D maybe TRBD2 (5 bases). This sequence was found in a woman aged 45-65 years with Graves' hyperthyroidism. Sequencing input: blood. CDR3 in DNA: TGCAGTGCCCGCGGACTGAGCTCCTACAATGAGCAGTTCTTC. Translating it yields CSARGLSSYNEQFF.